A single T cell receptor beta chain is shown here with its context. The entry originates in a study of blood T cell repertoires in COVID-19. The junction had 5 bases not matched to a gene; V was cut back by 1 base and J by 0 bases. Germline V gene data show CDR1 as SGHDT and CDR2 as YYEEEE. The CDR3 covers 17 residues. Only in-frame clones appear in the TCRdb table, and some are missing; sequencing was by immunoSEQ multiplex PCR. The sample contains about 230,000 clones, approximately 80% of which appear only once. The chain is built from TRBV5-6 and TRBJ1-5, with 9 nucleotides matching TRBD1. This clonotype originated in a woman aged 40 to 50 who had recovered from COVID-19. Sequences were obtained from peripheral blood. This chain's CDR3 is CASSLTGGSGSNQPQHF. DNA for the CDR3: TGTGCCAGCAGCTTGACAGGGGGCTCGGGTAGCAATCAGCCCCAGCATTTT.